This TCR beta chain was obtained from a study of immune evolution from preneoplasia to lung adenocarcinoma. This clone was seen a handful of times. What it binds is not known. The protocol was immunoSEQ multiplex PCR, while the TCRdb copy is restricted to in-frame clones and leaves out a portion. This sample yields roughly 28,000 clones, of which roughly 70% are seen a single time; around 6% belongs to the top ten. Study-level points and caveats: T cell clonality was higher in KRAS-mutant than EGFR-mutant or wild-type nodules. Top clone frequencies peaked in normal lung, apparently declining through invasive adenocarcinoma. Normal lung had highest clonality; later lesions appeared denser, more diverse.

The sequenced sample consisted of FFPE invasive lung adenocarcinoma tissue. This clonotype originated in a person between 60 and 70 years old with invasive lung adenocarcinoma. Some clones in this sample may be carry-over from other donors' samples.

The CDR3 nucleotides are TGCGCCAGCAGCGCACTACTAGGCGAGGGAGATACGCAGTATTTT. Its protein product is CASSALLGEGDTQYF. The chain links TRBV5-1 to TRBJ2-3; D is possibly TRBD2 (5 bases). Trimming stripped 4 bases from V and 5 bases from J, with 17 bases between. The CDR3 has 15 residues. Germline V gene lookup returns CDR1 SGHRS and CDR2 YFSETQ. Full variable domain (outside the CDR3, taken from reference TRBV5-1 and TRBJ2-3): KAGVTQTPRYLIKTRGQQVTLSCSPISGHRSVSWYQQTPGQGLQFLFEYFSETQRNKGNFPGRFSGRQFSNSRSEMNVSTLELGDSALYLCASSALLGEGDTQYFGPGTRLTVL.